This T cell receptor (beta chain) is from a study of CD8 T cells in ankylosing spondylitis (dated by TCRdb to 2016 to 2017). For context, the study as a whole: The study profiled T cell receptor beta repertoires in healthy donors and ankylosing spondylitis patients to find disease-linked TCR variants. The whole study cohort included 108 healthy donors and 20 to 25 ankylosing spondylitis patients. Peripheral blood was sampled, and synovial fluid was also collected from ankylosing spondylitis patients. The paper's findings and limits, for the study overall: Some motif variants were previously reported in synovial fluid and blood of reactive arthritis patients, suggesting common disease-initiation mechanisms. A TCR beta motif of eight highly homologous amino acid variants appeared characteristic of blood from ankylosing spondylitis patients. According to the report, matched synovial fluid samples from ankylosing spondylitis patients were significantly enriched for the disease-linked clones. The disease-linked clones had a CD8+ phenotype and were found at relatively low frequencies in peripheral blood.

Sequenced using an Illumina HiSeq 2500. Quantitative 5'-RACE with molecular barcodes was used to prepare TCR beta libraries. Regarding the original processing steps: To identify disease-linked TCR variants, a new computational method was used, one built on a probabilistic model of VDJ rearrangement. Starting from the raw public reads, TCRdb applied fastp trimming at Q25, assembled clones with MiXCR and retained in-frame beta chains. Each CDR3 protein appears once, grouped with its most common genes and DNA. The V and J calls and clone size are TCRdb's, not the authors'. A total of about 220,000 distinct CDR3 sequences appear in this sample, under 12% of them only once. The ten most abundant clones make up roughly 23% of the sample. This clonotype was counted only a few times. Its antigen is unknown. No base qualities exist here, and no much larger clone lies one base off it. The CDR3 holds 17 amino acids from the cysteine to the phenylalanine. Only CDR3 DNA is held: 51 bases, read in frame from base 1. Trimmed from V: 4 bases; trimmed from J: 4 bases; junction bases lacking a gene match: 13. The germline V gene gives CDR1 as SGHRS and CDR2 as YFSETQ.

The sequence links TRBV5-1 to TRBJ2-1; 8 central nucleotides agree with TRBD2. This receptor was taken from a male donor with ankylosing spondylitis or in good health (not recorded which). The sample was blood, either unsorted or a sorted T cell fraction (not recorded which). The DNA reads TGCGCCAGCAGCCAGAGCCCCGGGACTAGGGGTTACAATGAGCAGTTCTTC. The encoded protein is CASSQSPGTRGYNEQFF.